What follows are 31 T cell receptor beta chains derived from one specimen sequenced in a study of blood T cell repertoires in COVID-19 (dated by TCRdb to between 2020 and 2021). The library came from the immunoSEQ multiplex PCR assay. TCRdb holds this immuneACCESS table with in-frame rearrangements only. Some clones are missing; in checked studies, unresolved V genes explain under half, and the rest has no known cause. Here the sample has under 95,000 clones; 75% to 85% occur a single time. The ten largest clones add up to around 9.6% of the sample. Source material: peripheral blood. The receptors shown here come from a man over 45 with COVID-19, enrolled during active disease.

The V gene is TRBV7-2, the J gene TRBJ2-1; D is undetermined. Trimming left V 6 bases short and J 12 bases short, with 15 bases between. This CDR3 contains 12 residues. The germline gives CDR1 SGHTA, CDR2 FQGNSA. CDR3 in amino acids: CASSLPRGGQFF. The DNA of the CDR3 is TGTGCCAGCAGTTTACCCCGAGGCGGGCAGTTCTTC.

The rearrangement links TRBV2 to TRBJ1-1; 9 bases are shared with TRBD1. The germline V gene has CDR1 SNHLY and CDR2 FYNNEI. The ends lost 6 bases at V and 4 bases at J; junction bases unmatched: 12. This CDR3 comprises 16 residues. Here the CDR3 DNA reads TGTGCCAGCAGGGTTACAGGGGGCGAAATTATCACTGAAGCTTTCTTT. Translation: CASRVTGGEIITEAFF.

This chain connects TRBV6-5 to TRBJ2-3; the match to TRBD2 covers 7 bases. From germline, CDR1 is MNHEY and CDR2 SVGAGI. The CDR3 extends over 14 amino acids. Trimming cost V 8 bases and J 2 bases; bases outside gene matches: 7. CDR3 nucleotide sequence: TGTGCCAGCTCCCTGGGGGGGTACACAGATACGCAGTATTTT. It yields the protein CASSLGGYTDTQYF.

The chain combines TRBV5-1 with TRBJ2-7; the D gene is possibly TRBD2 (5 bases). Trimming took 3 bases from V and 6 from J, leaving 13 bases between them. There are 13 residues in the CDR3. From germline, CDR1 is SGHRS and CDR2 YFSETQ. This chain's CDR3 is CASSYPDSSEQYF. The CDR3 coding sequence is TGCGCCAGCAGCTACCCGGACTCTTCCGAGCAGTACTTC.

J is TRBJ2-7 and V is TRBV11-1; TRBD1 matches 8 bases. The ends lost 0 bases at V and 3 bases at J; junction bases unmatched: 7. This CDR3 region has 16 residues. Germline V CDR1 and CDR2: SGHAT, FQDESV (reference sequence). The CDR3 DNA reads as TGTGCCAGCAGCTTAGCGGGACAGGCCCCCTACTACGAGCAGTACTTC. Its translation: CASSLAGQAPYYEQYF.

The chain is built from TRBV29-1 and TRBJ2-5; 9 nucleotides agree with TRBD2. Losses at the gene ends were 5 bases for V and 3 bases for J; bases not matched to a gene: 1. Germline CDR1 reads SQVTM; CDR2 reads ANQGSEA. The CDR3 is 12 amino acids. The CDR3 spells CSVRLAEETQYF. Written as DNA, the CDR3 is TGCAGCGTTAGACTAGCGGAAGAGACCCAGTACTTC.

V gene TRBV29-1 combines with J gene TRBJ1-1, with D possibly TRBD1 on 5 matching bases. CDR1 is SQVTM and CDR2 is ANQGSEA in the germline V gene. The CDR3 totals 11 residues. With 8 bases removed from V and 4 bases from J, the gap between germline ends came to 11 bases. The CDR3 is CSHGGATEAFF. CDR3 bases: TGCAGCCACGGAGGGGCCACTGAAGCTTTCTTT.

This clone has just a few counts. The chain employs TRBV5-6 and TRBJ1-1; D is ambiguous. Trimming shortened V by 4 bases and J by 4 bases, and 14 bases separated the two germline ends. Germline loops: CDR1 SGHDT, CDR2 YYEEEE. The CDR3 spans 14 residues. The CDR3 region has the DNA TGTGCCAGCAGCCCGGACCCGGGAGGCACTGAAGCTTTCTTT. This translates into CASSPDPGGTEAFF.

V and J are TRBV24-1 and TRBJ2-7; TRBD1 is a possible D gene (5 bases). Germline V gene sequence: CDR1 KGHDR, CDR2 SFDVKD. V lost 3 bases and J lost 2, with 7 bases in between. CDR3 length: 13 residues. The CDR3 region has the DNA TGTGCCACCAGTGATGGGGCTGCCTACGAGCAGTACTTC. Its protein product is CATSDGAAYEQYF.

V is TRBV30 and J is TRBJ1-1; weak D call: TRBD1 (5 bases). This CDR3 has 14 residues. CDR1 and CDR2 from the germline V gene are GTSNPN and SVGIG (reference sequence). V was shortened by 0 bases and J by 5 bases, with 13 bases between the two germline ends. The CDR3 nucleotides read TGTGCCTGGAGTGTATCGGGGGTTGGAACTGAAGCTTTCTTT. This codes for CAWSVSGVGTEAFF.

This chain uses TRBV25-1 with TRBJ2-7; tentatively, D is TRBD2 (6 bases). This CDR3 has 16 residues. Trimming took off 2 bases at V and 0 bases at J, with 14 bases between the two ends. Germline V gene lookup returns CDR1 MGHDK and CDR2 SYGVNS. The CDR3 region is CASSERSAGLSYEQYF. CDR3 DNA sequence: TGTGCCAGCAGTGAACGTTCAGCGGGTCTCTCCTACGAGCAGTACTTC.

The chain's CDR3 is CASSSGLMNTEAFF. The CDR3 DNA is TGTGCCAGCAGCTCTGGACTGATGAACACTGAAGCTTTCTTT. The chain recombines TRBV7-3 with TRBJ1-1; D uncertain. Germline lookup yields CDR1 SGHTA and CDR2 FQGTGA. The CDR3 loop spans 14 amino acids. Trimming took off 4 bases at V and 0 bases at J, with 9 bases between the two ends.

This rearrangement joins TRBV2 to TRBJ2-2; D remains ambiguous. Trimming left V 8 bases short and J 1 base short, with 5 bases between. The CDR3 runs 12 residues. CDR1 and CDR2 (germline): SNHLY, FYNNEI. As DNA, the CDR3 is TGTGCCAGCGGGCTGAACACCGGGGAGCTGTTTTTT. This gives the protein CASGLNTGELFF.

The chain joins TRBV30 to TRBJ1-6; 7 bases are shared with TRBD1. J was trimmed by 7 bases and V by 0 bases; bases with no gene match: 3. In germline, CDR1 is GTSNPN, CDR2 SVGIG (reference sequence). The CDR3 contains 14 residues. This chain's CDR3 is CAWSVGTVNSPLHF. In nucleotides, the CDR3 is TGTGCCTGGAGTGTGGGGACAGTCAATTCACCCCTCCACTTT. Full variable domain (missing parts from reference TRBV30 and TRBJ1-6): SQTIHQWPATLVQPVGSPLSLECTVEGTSNPNLYWYRQAAGRGLQLLFYSVGIGQISSEVPQNLSASRPQDRQFILSSKKLLLSDSGFYLCAWSVGTVNSPLHFGNGTRLTVT.

The chain uses TRBV24-1 and TRBJ1-2, with 9 positions matching TRBD1. The CDR3 has 16 residues. The junction had 11 bases not matched to a gene; V was cut back by 7 bases and J by 3 bases. From germline, CDR1 is KGHDR and CDR2 SFDVKD. The CDR3 DNA sequence: TGTGCCACCAGCCACCCGGTGAGACAGGGGGACTATGGCTACACCTTC. Translated, it gives CATSHPVRQGDYGYTF.

This clone occurred once. The chain recombines TRBV30 with TRBJ2-7, with 7 bases matching TRBD2. Germline loops: CDR1 GTSNPN, CDR2 SVGIG (reference sequence). V shed 6 bases, J shed 2 bases, and the junction held 10 bases outside the gene matches. The length of the CDR3 is 14 residues. The CDR3 region has the DNA TGTGCCTGTGGGAGGGGTAGGAGGGCCTACGAGCAGTACTTC. Protein sequence: CACGRGRRAYEQYF.

The sample holds a few counts of this clone. The rearrangement links TRBV9 to TRBJ1-4; D gene uncertain. Germline V gives CDR1 SGDLS, CDR2 YYNGEE. V was cut by 5 bases and J by 0 bases, with 8 bases left in between. The CDR3 loop spans 14 amino acids. DNA for the CDR3: TGTGCCAGCAGTCAGAACCCAACTAATGAAAAACTGTTTTTT. Translating it yields CASSQNPTNEKLFF.

V is TRBV5-3 and J is TRBJ1-6, with 10 bases identical to TRBD1. TRBV5-3 is placed among ORFs of uncertain function. This CDR3 comprises 16 residues. V shed 4 bases, J shed 8 bases, and the junction held 9 bases outside the gene matches. The CDR3 DNA reads TGTGCCAGAAGCCTCGGACAGGGGGGGTCGGATTCACCCCTCCACTTT. As protein: CARSLGQGGSDSPLHF.

The genes are TRBV6-5 and TRBJ2-7, with D possibly TRBD1 on 6 matching bases. Per the germline V gene, CDR1 is MNHEY and CDR2 is SVGAGI. The CDR3 contains 15 residues. V was shortened by 0 bases and J by 1 base, with 10 bases between the two germline ends. Here the CDR3 DNA reads TGTGCCAGCAGTTACTCAGGGGACAAATCCTACGAGCAGTACTTC. The encoded protein is CASSYSGDKSYEQYF.

This chain joins TRBV4-1 and TRBJ2-1; TRBD2 matches at 9 bases. J was trimmed by 8 bases and V by 0 bases; bases with no gene match: 11. This CDR3 contains 17 residues. From germline, CDR1 is MGHRA and CDR2 YSYEKL. The CDR3, as DNA: TGCGCCAGCAGCCAAGAAGGACTTAGCGGGGGCCTCGATGAGCAGTTCTTC. Translating it yields CASSQEGLSGGLDEQFF.

The chain employs TRBV5-4 and TRBJ1-5; D uncertain. CDR1 is SGHNT, CDR2 YYREEE, per germline (reference sequence). The CDR3 has 13 residues. V shed 4 bases and J shed 9 bases, with 14 bases lying between them. Here the CDR3 reads CASSVSLGGPQHF. Here the CDR3 DNA reads TGTGCCAGCAGCGTTAGCCTAGGCGGGCCCCAGCATTTT. Variable domain in full (rest from reference TRBV5-4 and TRBJ1-5): ETGVTQSPTHLIKTRGQQVTLRCSSQSGHNTVSWYQQALGQGPQFIFQYYREEENGRGNFPPRFSGLQFPNYSSELNVNALELDDSALYLCASSVSLGGPQHFGDGTRLSIL.

This chain connects TRBV7-9 to TRBJ1-4, with a tentative D call TRBD1 (6 bases). Trimming took 1 base from V and 7 from J, leaving 19 bases between them. The germline gives CDR1 SEHNR, CDR2 FQNEAQ (reference sequence). There are 17 residues in the CDR3. The CDR3 DNA is TGTGCCAGCAGCTTAGGAGGCTCCGGACAGATCCGTGAAAAACTGTTTTTT. Encoded protein: CASSLGGSGQIREKLFF.

This clone has a handful of counts. The chain has TRBV5-8 and TRBJ2-5, with D possibly matching TRBD1 (6 bases). Trimming left V 9 bases short and J 2 bases short, with 11 bases between. Germline CDR1 reads SGHTS; CDR2 reads YDEGEE. The CDR3 extends over 12 amino acids. CDR3 region: CATRQVQETQYF. The CDR3 DNA follows: TGTGCCACCAGACAGGTGCAAGAGACCCAGTACTTC. The full variable domain, completed using reference TRBV5-8 and TRBJ2-5, is EAGVTQSPTHLIKTRGQQATLRCSPISGHTSVYWYQQALGLGLQFLLWYDEGEERNRGNFPPRFSGRQFPNYSSELNVNALELEDSALYLCATRQVQETQYFGPGTRLLVL.

This chain uses TRBV10-3 with TRBJ2-5; 10 nucleotides align to TRBD2. J gave up 1 base and V 2 bases, and 4 bases lay outside the gene matches. CDR1 is ENHRY, CDR2 SYGVKD, per germline. The CDR3 consists of 16 residues. The CDR3 DNA is TGTGCCATCAGTGAGAAAGCGGGAGGGCTCCAAGAGACCCAGTACTTC. This gives the protein CAISEKAGGLQETQYF.

The rearrangement uses TRBV6-6 and TRBJ2-3; 15 nucleotides match TRBD2. This CDR3 is built from 17 residues. V dropped 5 bases and J dropped 5; count of bases not matched to a gene: 8. CDR1 MNHNY and CDR2 SVGAGI come from the germline V gene (reference sequence). The CDR3 region is CASSPRTSGRAVDTQYF. The CDR3 DNA is TGTGCCAGCAGTCCACGGACTAGCGGGAGGGCCGTAGATACGCAGTATTTT.

V usage is TRBV11-2 and J usage is TRBJ2-2; 13 bases agree with TRBD2. Trimming at V came to 4 bases and at J to 1 base, leaving 3 bases not matched to a gene. This CDR3 region has 17 residues. The germline gives CDR1 SGHAT, CDR2 FQNNGV. CDR3 in amino acids: CASSWRTSGRNTGELFF. The CDR3 DNA sequence: TGTGCCAGCAGCTGGCGGACTAGCGGGAGGAACACCGGGGAGCTGTTTTTT.

The chain carries TRBV2 and TRBJ2-3; 11 bases are shared with TRBD2. Looked up from germline, CDR1 is SNHLY and CDR2 is FYNNEI. The CDR3 has 18 residues. V gave up 7 bases and J gave up 5 bases; unmatched junction bases: 17. CDR3: CASTPGTGLAGGGDTQYF. The CDR3 DNA reads TGTGCCAGCACCCCCGGGACAGGCTTAGCGGGAGGGGGAGATACGCAGTATTTT.

This chain links TRBV14 with TRBJ2-7; 7 nucleotides line up with TRBD2. Losses at the gene ends were 8 bases for V and 5 bases for J; bases not matched to a gene: 18. Germline V lookup: CDR1 SGHDN, CDR2 FVKESK. CDR3 size: 16 residues. The CDR3 protein is CASGPRLGGSTDEQYF. CDR3 coding DNA: TGTGCCAGCGGACCCCGTTTGGGCGGGAGTACCGACGAGCAGTACTTC.

This chain links TRBV25-1 with TRBJ1-1; no firm D call. CDR3 length: 13 amino acids. Trimming took 1 base from V and 4 from J, leaving 7 bases between them. Germline V gene data show CDR1 as MGHDK and CDR2 as SYGVNS. CDR3 sequence reads: CASSELGVTEAFF. CDR3 nucleotides: TGTGCCAGCAGTGAATTGGGCGTCACTGAAGCTTTCTTT.

The chain carries TRBV18 and TRBJ1-3; D unclear. Trimming cost V 4 bases and J 0 bases, with 13 bases left between them. Germline-derived CDR1 and CDR2 are KGHSH and LQKENI. The CDR3 covers 16 residues. The CDR3 DNA reads TGTGCCAGCTCACAGCTCTCGGACTCCTCTGGAAACACCATATATTTT. It translates to CASSQLSDSSGNTIYF.

The chain carries TRBV6-5 and TRBJ1-4, with 10 bases that match TRBD1. CDR1 is MNHEY, CDR2 SVGAGI, per germline. V trimming: 6 bases; J trimming: 12 bases; junction bases outside the gene matches: 13. CDR3 length: 15 amino acids. The CDR3 loop is CASRTLDRGNTELFF. The CDR3, as DNA: TGTGCCAGCAGAACCTTGGACAGGGGGAATACAGAACTGTTTTTT.